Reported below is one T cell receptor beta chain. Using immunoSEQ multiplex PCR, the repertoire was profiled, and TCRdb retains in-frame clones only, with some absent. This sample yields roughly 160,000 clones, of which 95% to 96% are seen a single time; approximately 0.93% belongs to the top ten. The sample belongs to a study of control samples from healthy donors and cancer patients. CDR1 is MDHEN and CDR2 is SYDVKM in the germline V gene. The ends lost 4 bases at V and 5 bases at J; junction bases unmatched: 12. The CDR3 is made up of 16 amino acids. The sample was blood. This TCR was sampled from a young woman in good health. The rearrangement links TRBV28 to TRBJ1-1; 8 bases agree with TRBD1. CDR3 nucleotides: TGTGCCAGCAGTTCCTCAGGACAGGGACGTCGAACTGAAGCTTTCTTT. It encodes CASSSSGQGRRTEAFF. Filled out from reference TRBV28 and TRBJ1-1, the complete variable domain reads DVKVTQSSRYLVKRTGEKVFLECVQDMDHENMFWYRQDPGLGLRLIYFSYDVKMKEKGDIPEGYSVSREKKERFSLILESASTNQTSMYLCASSSSGQGRRTEAFFGQGTRLTVV.